Detailed here is one T cell receptor (beta chain). The sample comes from a study of blood T cell repertoires in COVID-19. In the source study's methods: Reference gene primer amplification in the assay estimated nucleated cell counts. Clones were read by immunoSEQ multiplex PCR, and TCRdb kept only the in-frame ones, dropping some. V and J calls and clone size are as listed in that table; D and trimming were resolved from the DNA. Of 200,000 to 250,000 clones listed, 70% to 90% are singletons. This CDR3 is 12 amino acids long. The V segment lost 10 bases and the J segment 2 bases; nucleotides outside the gene matches: 2.

This sequence originates from a man in his fifties or sixties with acute or convalescent COVID-19. Input material: peripheral blood. The V call is TRBV12-3 or TRBV12-4, the J call TRBJ1-3; 7 bases fit TRBD1. CDR3 amino acids: CATQGAGNTIYF. The CDR3 DNA is TGTGCCACCCAGGGGGCTGGAAACACCATATATTTT.